One sample yielded the 8 T cell receptor beta chains listed below, sequenced in a study of breast tumors, draining lymph nodes, adjacent tissues. Axillary draining lymph nodes of breast cancer patients supplied the node samples. TCRdb reprocessed the multiplex PCR reads via MiXCR and lists one record per CDR3 protein. Among about 130,000 distinct CDR3 sequences listed, 20% to 25% were seen once. The sample consisted of axillary lymph node tissue. These receptors were taken from a female donor with breast cancer. Some clones in this sample may be carry-over from other donors' samples.

A remark on this clonotype: Sequence at one end of the junction differs from germline and may be a read error. The chain combines TRBV6-1 with TRBJ2-3; 10 bases map to TRBD2. The CDR3 has 17 amino acids. Per the germline V gene, CDR1 is MNHNS and CDR2 is SASEGT. The CDR3 DNA sequence: TGTGCCAGCAGTGAATGGGGAGCGGGAGGGAGCACAGGTACGCAGTATTTT. This gives the protein CASSEWGAGGSTGTQYF.

This clonotype was observed at least ten times. This sequence joins TRBV24-1 and TRBJ2-3; a weak D match, TRBD2 (7 bases). CDR3 length equals 13 residues. Germline V lookup: CDR1 KGHDR, CDR2 SFDVKD. V lost 6 bases and J lost 4, with 10 bases in between. The DNA for the CDR3 is TGTGCCACCAGTCGAGGGGGGGCAGATACGCAGTATTTT. Its protein product is CATSRGGADTQYF.

With regard to this clonotype: This may be a read error, as it is one base from a much larger clone. The CDR3 ends on some other residue instead of the conserved phenylalanine or tryptophan, so this is likely a read error. CDR3 in DNA: TGTGCCAGCAGCTTAGATCGTCTAGCCGGGGAGCTGTTTTCT. The encoded protein is CASSLDRLAGELFS. This chain joins TRBV11-2 and TRBJ2-2; no reliable D call. Deletions cut 0 bases from V and 6 bases from J, with 8 bases between. CDR3 length: 14 residues. Germline V gives CDR1 SGHAT, CDR2 FQNNGV.

This clonotype was observed at least ten times. The V call is TRBV11-2, the J call TRBJ2-3; D ambiguous. Trimming took off 5 bases at V and 2 bases at J, with 11 bases between the two ends. The CDR3 is 14 residues long. CDR1 and CDR2 (germline): SGHAT, FQNNGV. In nucleotides, the CDR3 is TGTGCCAGCAGCCCGTTGAGGAACACAGATACGCAGTATTTT. Translating it yields CASSPLRNTDTQYF. The variable domain in full, with the rest retrieved from reference TRBV11-2 and TRBJ2-3, is EAGVAQSPRYKIIEKRQSVAFWCNPISGHATLYWYQQILGQGPKLLIQFQNNGVVDDSQLPKDRFSAERLKGVDSTLKIQPAKLEDSAVYLCASSPLRNTDTQYFGPGTRLTVL.

This clonotype occurred many times. The CDR3 is CASSRGGAETQYF. CDR3 bases: TGTGCCAGCAGCCGAGGGGGGGCTGAGACCCAGTACTTC. The rearrangement links TRBV7-3 to TRBJ2-5, with D tentatively TRBD2 (7 bases). CDR1 is SGHTA, CDR2 FQGTGA, per germline. The V and J ends lost 5 bases and 5 bases respectively, with 12 bases between them. The CDR3 has 13 residues.

This clonotype was seen only a few times. An end of the junction differs from the germline gene, which may be a read error. The chain uses TRBV6-5 and TRBJ2-3, with no clear D. Per germline, CDR1 MNHEY and CDR2 SVGAGI. This CDR3 is 13 amino acids long. The CDR3 sequence is CASHRPNTDTRYF. The CDR3 bases are TGTGCCAGCCATAGGCCAAACACAGATACGCGGTATTTT.

The chain recombines TRBV20-1 with TRBJ1-3; D remains ambiguous. The CDR3 consists of 14 residues. Looked up from germline, CDR1 is DFQATT and CDR2 is SNEGSKA (reference sequence). CDR3 bases: TGCAGGGCTCGGCAGGCTCCGGTGGGAAACACCATATATTTT. This translates into CRARQAPVGNTIYF.

Points on this clonotype: The junction and the germline gene differ at one end; a read error may be behind it. For the CDR3, the DNA is TGTGCCAGCGGGTCTTCCTACGGGCAGTACTTC. It codes for CASGSSYGQYF. The V call is TRBV19, the J call TRBJ2-7; no firm D call. The CDR3 is made up of 11 amino acids. Germline V CDR1 and CDR2: LNHDA, SQIVND (reference sequence).